This T cell receptor beta chain was obtained from a study of T cells in Graves' hyperthyroidism and ophthalmopathy. The germline V gene has CDR1 SGHRS and CDR2 YFSETQ. Trimming stripped 3 bases from V and 0 bases from J, with 9 bases between. The CDR3 runs to 15 residues. This clonotype came up a few times. Regions amplified from RNA transcripts were the TCR beta CDR3 regions. The primer set for the first-round RT-PCR of the TCR CDR3 was HTBI. One entry per CDR3 protein results from TCRdb running MiXCR on the multiplex PCR reads. Among roughly 200,000 distinct CDR3 sequences, about a sixth were seen once, and the ten largest hold around two fifths. The study based diagnoses on clinical symptoms, serum thyroxine and TRAb, thyroid ultrasound and orbital computed tomography.

The chain combines TRBV5-1 with TRBJ1-4; no definite D call. Sequenced sample: blood. The sequence came from a man aged 40-49 years with Graves' hyperthyroidism. CDR3 loop: CASSYRHPTNEKLFF. CDR3 DNA: TGCGCCAGCAGCTACAGACACCCAACTAATGAAAAACTGTTTTTT. Variable domain in full (rest from reference TRBV5-1 and TRBJ1-4): KAGVTQTPRYLIKTRGQQVTLSCSPISGHRSVSWYQQTPGQGLQFLFEYFSETQRNKGNFPGRFSGRQFSNSRSEMNVSTLELGDSALYLCASSYRHPTNEKLFFGSGTQLSVL.